Each of the 18 T cell receptor beta chains below was sequenced from the same sample in a study of CD8+CD57+ T cells in acquired aplastic anemia. TCR beta VDJ and CDR3 profiling used genomic DNA as template. TCRdb reprocessed the reads via MiXCR and lists one record per CDR3 protein. The sample contains about 160,000 distinct CDR3 sequences, approximately 43% of which appear only once. Sequenced material: sorted CD4+, CD8+, or CD8+CD57+ T cells (not recorded which) from PBMCs. The receptor source for this set is a human donor in good health.

This clonotype was detected ten times or more. The chain links TRBV12-3 or TRBV12-4 to TRBJ1-5; D is unresolved. This CDR3 is built from 13 residues. V lost 3 bases and J lost 5, with 8 bases in between. CDR3 nucleotide sequence: TGTGCCAGCAGTTTTGGGGTGGATCAGCCCCAGCATTTT. As protein: CASSFGVDQPQHF.

The genes are TRBV10-3 and TRBJ1-1, with D possibly being TRBD1 (5 bases). From germline, CDR1 is ENHRY and CDR2 SYGVKD. The CDR3 is 16 amino acids. Trimming removed 8 bases at V and 6 bases at J, with 25 bases between. The CDR3 DNA is TGTGCCATCTCCGAGGAGGGAGGGGTAGGTTTAGCTGAAGCTTTCTTT. As protein: CAISEEGGVGLAEAFF.

This clonotype was observed many times. V and J are TRBV7-6 and TRBJ2-7; D gene ambiguous. Trimming cost V 5 bases and J 0 bases, with 11 bases left between them. Germline CDR1 is SGHVS and CDR2 is FNYEAQ. The CDR3 is 14 amino acids. In DNA, the CDR3 is TGTGCCAGCAGCCCGAGAGCGAGCTCCTACGAGCAGTACTTC. Encoded protein: CASSPRASSYEQYF.

The DNA for the CDR3 is TGTGCCAGCAGTCCCCTTGTAGGGGAGACCCAGTACTTC. This translates into CASSPLVGETQYF. V is TRBV7-2 and J is TRBJ2-7; no definite D call. The tail of the sequence fits TRBJ2-5 better, so the J call may be wrong. This CDR3 is built from 13 residues. Looked up from germline, CDR1 is SGHTA and CDR2 is FQGNSA.

At least ten counts were recorded for this clonotype. The chain joins TRBV7-2 to TRBJ2-7; 8 nucleotides match TRBD1. This CDR3 has 13 residues. The junction had 7 bases not matched to a gene; V was cut back by 8 bases and J by 4 bases. CDR1 is SGHTA, CDR2 FQGNSA, per germline. CDR3 nucleotide sequence: TGTGCCAGCGCCTGGACAGGGCCGTACGAGCAGTACTTC. This gives the protein CASAWTGPYEQYF.

This clonotype has a count of ten or more. For the CDR3, the DNA is TGTGCCAGCAGCTCACTCTACGAGCAGTACTTC. Amino acids: CASSSLYEQYF. The chain couples TRBV7-2 to TRBJ2-7, with no clear D. The ends were cut back, 4 bases at V and 3 bases at J, with 4 bases in the middle. Germline V gene lookup returns CDR1 SGHTA and CDR2 FQGNSA. CDR3 length equals 11 residues.

The chain employs TRBV6-1 and TRBJ1-2, with 8 positions matching TRBD1. J gave up 8 bases and V 8 bases, and 13 bases lay outside the gene matches. CDR1 is MNHNS, CDR2 SASEGT, per germline. This CDR3 has 14 residues. The CDR3, as DNA: TGTGCCAGCCCCCGGGACAGGTGGATGGGGGGCTACACCTTC. Amino acids: CASPRDRWMGGYTF.

This clonotype was found many times. The chain is built from TRBV14 and TRBJ2-1, with D perhaps TRBD2 (5 bases). CDR1 and CDR2 (germline): SGHDN, FVKESK. V lost 5 bases and J lost 5, with 16 bases in between. The CDR3 is 15 amino acids. The CDR3 loop reads CASSDPSRGNNEQFF. In DNA, the CDR3 is TGTGCCAGCAGCGATCCTTCCCGGGGAAACAATGAGCAGTTCTTC. Using reference TRBV14 and TRBJ2-1 for the parts outside the CDR3, the full variable domain is EAGVTQFPSHSVIEKGQTVTLRCDPISGHDNLYWYRRVMGKEIKFLLHFVKESKQDESGMPNNRFLAERTGGTYSTLKVQPAELEDSGVYFCASSDPSRGNNEQFFGPGTRLTVL.

As regards this clonotype: A much bigger clone sits one base away, suggesting this may be a read error. The rearrangement uses TRBV19 and TRBJ2-5; 14 bases agree with TRBD2. This CDR3 spans 17 amino acids. With V trimmed by 9 bases and J by 7 bases, 16 bases remained unmatched. Per germline, CDR1 LNHDA and CDR2 SQIVND (reference sequence). Written as DNA, the CDR3 is TGTGCCAGCAGGGGGACTAGCGGGGGACCCAGGGGAGGGACCCAGTACTTC. This codes for CASRGTSGGPRGGTQYF.

This clonotype was observed a few times. This chain connects TRBV5-6 to TRBJ1-2, with D possibly being TRBD1 (6 bases). CDR1 and CDR2 (germline): SGHDT, YYEEEE. The V gene lost 5 bases and the J gene lost 2 bases, with 19 bases spanning the gap. The CDR3 runs 16 residues. The CDR3 DNA reads TGTGCCAGCAGTTACGAACCGGGACACAACAACTATGGCTACACCTTC. Encoded protein: CASSYEPGHNNYGYTF.

This clonotype was seen many times. V gene TRBV20-1 combines with J gene TRBJ1-5; a possible D gene is TRBD1 (5 bases). CDR1 is DFQATT, CDR2 SNEGSKA, per germline (reference sequence). The ends were cut back, 3 bases at V and 2 bases at J, with 17 bases in the middle. The CDR3 extends over 16 amino acids. Here the CDR3 reads CSARVGGGVGNQPQHF. The CDR3 DNA is TGCAGTGCTAGGGTTGGGGGGGGAGTTGGCAATCAGCCCCAGCATTTT.

CDR3 nucleotide sequence: TGCAGTGTCGGGGACGGCACAGATACGCAGTATTTT. It is translated as CSVGDGTDTQYF. The chain has TRBV29-1 and TRBJ2-3; perhaps D is TRBD1 or TRBD2 (5 bases each). CDR1 and CDR2 (germline): SQVTM, ANQGSEA. This CDR3 has 12 residues.

In this sample, this clonotype turned up many times. The rearrangement joins TRBV20-1 to TRBJ2-5, with 7 bases fitting TRBD2. The CDR3 has 14 amino acids. The V gene end was trimmed by 5 bases and the J gene end by 3 bases; junction bases not matched to a gene: 9. Germline CDR1 reads DFQATT; CDR2 reads SNEGSKA (reference sequence). This CDR3 is CSAHRGGPKETQYF. The CDR3 region has the DNA TGCAGTGCTCATCGCGGGGGACCTAAAGAGACCCAGTACTTC.

The genes are TRBV10-3 and TRBJ2-7, with a weak D call TRBD1 (5 bases). In germline, CDR1 is ENHRY, CDR2 SYGVKD. The V end lost 10 bases, the J end lost 0 bases, and 16 bases lay between the germline ends. The CDR3 length is 14 residues. The CDR3 DNA reads as TGTGCCACCAAGCAGGACACCTACTCCTACGAGCAGTACTTC. Protein sequence: CATKQDTYSYEQYF.

This clonotype was seen a few times. The genes are TRBV18 and TRBJ2-5, with D unresolved. The V gene's germline CDR1 is KGHSH and CDR2 LQKENI. V was trimmed by 5 bases and J by 4 bases, leaving 11 bases between them. This CDR3 is built from 13 residues. CDR3 coding DNA: TGTGCCAGCTCAATACCCGGTGGAGAGACCCAGTACTTC. This sequence encodes CASSIPGGETQYF. Supplemented by reference TRBV18 and TRBJ2-5, the full variable domain reads NAGVMQNPRHLVRRRGQEARLRCSPMKGHSHVYWYRQLPEEGLKFMVYLQKENIIDESGMPKERFSAEFPKEGPSILRIQQVVRGDSAAYFCASSIPGGETQYFGPGTRLLVL.

V and J are TRBV7-9 and TRBJ2-7; no definite D call. The germline CDR1 and CDR2 sequences are SEHNR and FQNEAQ (reference sequence). This CDR3 contains 11 residues. V was clipped by 5 bases and J by 5 bases, with 7 bases between them. This CDR3 reads CASSHGDEQYF. The CDR3 DNA reads as TGTGCCAGCAGCCATGGGGACGAGCAGTACTTC.

Only one count was recorded for this clonotype. The rearrangement links TRBV29-1 to TRBJ2-7, with unresolved D. Deletions cut 6 bases from V and 1 base from J, with 7 bases between. The CDR3 consists of 11 residues. Germline CDR1 reads SQVTM; CDR2 reads ANQGSEA. DNA for the CDR3: TGCAGCGTCCACATTTCCTACGAGCAGTACTTC. Protein sequence: CSVHISYEQYF.

About this clonotype itself: The junction differs from germline at one of its ends, possibly a read error. The chain is built from TRBV5-1 and TRBJ2-7, with D maybe TRBD2 (5 bases). CDR1 and CDR2 from the germline V gene are SGHRS and YFSETQ. CDR3 length: 14 amino acids. The DNA of the CDR3 is TGCGCCAGCAGCGAGAGGGTCAGAGCCTACAAGCAGTACTTC. This sequence encodes CASSERVRAYKQYF. The full variable domain, rest sourced from reference TRBV5-1 and TRBJ2-7, is KAGVTQTPRYLIKTRGQQVTLSCSPISGHRSVSWYQQTPGQGLQFLFEYFSETQRNKGNFPGRFSGRQFSNSRSEMNVSTLELGDSALYLCASSERVRAYKQYFGPGTRLTVT.